This T cell receptor (beta chain) was obtained from a study of blood T cell repertoires in COVID-19. Across the study: T cells, B-cell-depleted T cells, or PBMCs supplied cDNA or gDNA.

The CDR3 sequence is 14 residues long. CDR1 MGHDK and CDR2 SYGVNS come from the germline V gene. After removal of 3 bases from V and 1 base from J, the junction contained 1 base not matched to a gene. Seattle's enrolled individuals joined amid active infection and were then monitored longitudinally. In the original analysis: Amplification from reference gene primers served as the basis for estimated nucleated cell counts. TCRdb's copy holds only in-frame clones and misses some; the assay was immunoSEQ multiplex PCR. V and J calls and clone size are given by that table; D and trimming were obtained from the DNA. Of 380,000 or so clones listed, approximately 86% are singletons.

The sequencing sample was made of peripheral blood. The origin of this receptor is a woman aged 55-69 years with COVID-19, enrolled during active disease. This sequence joins TRBV25-1 and TRBJ2-3; TRBD1 matches 7 bases. The CDR3 bases are TGTGCCAGCAGTGATACAGGGGGCACAGATACGCAGTATTTT. Translation gives CASSDTGGTDTQYF. The complete variable domain, with remaining parts taken from reference TRBV25-1 and TRBJ2-3, reads EADIYQTPRYLVIGTGKKITLECSQTMGHDKMYWYQQDPGMELHLIHYSYGVNSTEKGDLSSESTVSRIRTEHFPLTLESARPSHTSQYLCASSDTGGTDTQYFGPGTRLTVL.